The 13 T cell receptor beta chains in this list originate from one sample, sequenced in a study of identical twins. Via MiXCR, TCRdb re-called the 5' RACE reads, giving one row per CDR3 protein. Of more than 1.5 million distinct CDR3 sequences listed, about 32% are singletons. Sequencing used cord blood. Source of these receptors: a newborn girl in good health.

CDR3 sequence (DNA): TGTGCCAGTAGCGAAATATGGGGGGGGAACACTGAAGCTTTCTTT. Translation gives CASSEIWGGNTEAFF. The chain couples TRBV19 to TRBJ1-1, with D perhaps matching TRBD1 (5 bases). The length of the CDR3 is 15 residues. V dropped 6 bases and J dropped 1 base, with 15 bases sitting between them. CDR1 LNHDA and CDR2 SQIVND come from the germline V gene (reference sequence).

This clonotype was seen more than once but under ten times. This chain joins TRBV12-3 or TRBV12-4 and TRBJ2-1, with D perhaps given as TRBD1 or TRBD2 (5 bases each). The CDR3 runs to 16 residues. Trimming removed 2 bases from V and 5 bases from J, with 16 bases in between. The CDR3 nucleotides are TGTGCCAGCAGTTTACGGGACCCACGATTGAACAATGAGCAGTTCTTC. Translating it yields CASSLRDPRLNNEQFF.

This clonotype was seen only a few times. This rearrangement joins TRBV6-1 to TRBJ1-5; D is uncertain. The CDR3 is 15 residues long. V was clipped by 5 bases and J by 0 bases, with 11 bases between them. In germline, CDR1 is MNHNS, CDR2 SASEGT. The CDR3 loop reads CASSLGWNSNQPQHF. The CDR3 DNA sequence: TGTGCCAGCAGTTTAGGGTGGAATAGCAATCAGCCCCAGCATTTT.

CDR3 protein: CASSLEGLGGGYYEQYF. The DNA of the CDR3 is TGTGCCAGCAGTTTGGAGGGGCTCGGGGGAGGGTACTACGAGCAGTACTTC. The chain combines TRBV12-3 or TRBV12-4 with TRBJ2-7, with 7 bases matching TRBD2. The CDR3 runs to 17 residues. V lost 3 bases to trimming and J lost 3 bases; unmatched junction nucleotides: 14.

V usage is TRBV6-5 and J usage is TRBJ2-3, with D perhaps matching TRBD2 (5 bases). From germline, CDR1 is MNHEY and CDR2 SVGAGI. There are 16 residues in the CDR3. The V end lost 8 bases, the J end lost 0 bases, and 18 bases lay between the germline ends. The CDR3 spells CASSEAPGLSTDTQYF. The DNA of the CDR3 is TGTGCCAGCTCAGAAGCCCCTGGACTTAGCACAGATACGCAGTATTTT.

Concerning this clonotype itself: Being one base from a much bigger clone, this may be a read error. V and J are TRBV20-1 and TRBJ2-7, with 8 positions matching TRBD2. CDR3 length: 13 residues. Losses at the gene ends were 4 bases for V and 7 bases for J; bases not matched to a gene: 9. From germline, CDR1 is DFQATT and CDR2 SNEGSKA (reference sequence). The CDR3 coding sequence is TGCAGTGCTAAGCGGGAGTTATGGGGTGAGCAGTACTTC. Residues: CSAKRELWGEQYF.

The chain carries TRBV27 and TRBJ2-1; D is possibly TRBD2 (5 bases). This CDR3 has 14 residues. Germline V lookup: CDR1 MNHEY, CDR2 SMNVEV (reference sequence). Trimming took 3 bases from V and 13 from J, leaving 19 bases between them. The chain's CDR3 is CASSLGVVSETQFF. The CDR3, as DNA: TGTGCCAGCAGTTTGGGAGTGGTGTCAGAGACCCAGTTCTTC.

The chain couples TRBV13 to TRBJ2-4, with TRBD1 matching over 9 bases. Trimming cost V 6 bases and J 3 bases; bases outside gene matches: 12. Germline V gene lookup returns CDR1 PRHDT and CDR2 FYEKMQ (reference sequence). The CDR3 spans 17 residues. CDR3: CASRYTGGGMGKNIQYF. The CDR3 DNA sequence: TGTGCCAGCAGATATACAGGGGGCGGAATGGGCAAAAACATTCAGTACTTC.

The chain combines TRBV28 with TRBJ2-7; D might be TRBD2 (6 bases). V lost 6 bases to trimming and J lost 0 bases, with 18 bases between them. The V gene's germline CDR1 is MDHEN and CDR2 SYDVKM. CDR3 size: 16 residues. The CDR3 DNA reads as TGTGCCAGCAGGTCAAAGAGATTTAGCGGCTCCTACGAGCAGTACTTC. Translation: CASRSKRFSGSYEQYF.

As for this clonotype: A much larger clone differs from this one at a single base, so this may be a read error. The chain combines TRBV29-1 with TRBJ2-1, with 8 bases identical to TRBD1. Unmatched junction bases numbered 11, after V lost 3 bases and J lost 13 bases. The CDR3 covers 13 residues. The germline V gene has CDR1 SQVTM and CDR2 ANQGSEA. CDR3 sequence: CSVDPTGEETQFF. For the CDR3, the DNA is TGCAGCGTTGACCCGACAGGGGAAGAGACCCAGTTCTTC.

The chain carries TRBV5-1 and TRBJ2-5; D perhaps matches TRBD1 (6 bases). Germline assignment: CDR1 SGHRS and CDR2 YFSETQ. This CDR3 comprises 13 residues. The V end lost 5 bases, the J end lost 2 bases, and 10 bases lay between the germline ends. CDR3 DNA: TGCGCCAGCAGAACGGACAGACAAGAGACCCAGTACTTC. Amino acid sequence: CASRTDRQETQYF.

The rearrangement uses TRBV20-1 and TRBJ1-3, with D tentatively TRBD1 (5 bases). The CDR3 spans 17 residues. Looked up from germline, CDR1 is DFQATT and CDR2 is SNEGSKA (reference sequence). Trimming shortened V by 3 bases and J by 2 bases, and 20 bases separated the two germline ends. The CDR3 DNA sequence: TGCAGTGCTAGGGTTCAGGGTGCGATCTCGGCTGGAAACACCATATATTTT. Translating gives CSARVQGAISAGNTIYF.

This clonotype was counted between two and nine times. CDR3 amino acids: CSARDTSGGPFQETQYF. Written as DNA, the CDR3 is TGCAGTGCTAGGGATACTAGCGGGGGGCCATTTCAAGAGACCCAGTACTTC. The chain employs TRBV20-1 and TRBJ2-5; 12 nucleotides match TRBD2. V was pared by 3 bases and J by 2 bases, with 10 bases of the junction left unmatched. The CDR3 is 17 amino acids. The germline CDR1 and CDR2 sequences are DFQATT and SNEGSKA (reference sequence).